The rows below give T cell receptor beta chains drawn from one sample of a study of blood T cell repertoires in COVID-19. Libraries were prepared by immunoSEQ multiplex PCR; TCRdb keeps only in-frame clonotypes and omits some of them. The sample contains about 200,000 clones, approximately 90% of which appear only once. Sequenced input: peripheral blood. Receptors were obtained from a man between 60 and 75 years old with active or convalescent COVID-19. Each CDR3 is given with its conserved first and last residue. A D gene is named only where the DNA matches it firmly. Rows may omit the clone size; those that give it use once, few, many or a size class.

-	TRBJ2-3	TRBV7-7	-	CASSLVGGGADTQYF	TGTGCCAGCAGCTTAGTTGGTGGAGGCGCAGATACGCAGTATTTT
TRBD1	TRBJ2-7	TRBV25-1	-	CASSGDSYEQYF	TGTGCCAGCAGTGGGGACAGCTACGAGCAGTACTTC
-	TRBJ2-7	TRBV4-2	-	CASSQDPGLLGEQYF	TGTGCCAGCAGCCAAGACCCAGGCCTCTTGGGCGAGCAGTACTTC
-	TRBJ2-7	TRBV5-1	-	CASSPPGEEQYF	TGCGCCAGCAGCCCCCCGGGGGAGGAGCAGTACTTC
-	TRBJ1-4	TRBV7-9	-	CASSLEKGGEKLFF	TGTGCCAGCAGCTTGGAGAAAGGTGGGGAAAAACTGTTTTTT
-	TRBJ1-1	TRBV9	-	CASSVYRDDTEAFF	TGTGCCAGCAGCGTCTACAGGGATGACACTGAAGCTTTCTTT
TRBD1	TRBJ1-2	TRBV7-9	-	CASSSDDRGVYYGYTF	TGTGCCAGCAGTAGTGACGACAGGGGCGTATACTATGGCTACACCTTC
-	TRBJ1-3	TRBV9	once	CASSYRTATSYGNTIYF	TGTGCCAGCAGCTATCGGACAGCCACCTCATACGGAAACACCATATATTTT
-	TRBJ1-1	TRBV6-5	-	CASHAWGGVNTEAFF	TGTGCCAGCCATGCATGGGGGGGGGTGAACACTGAAGCTTTCTTT
TRBD1	TRBJ1-6	TRBV5-6	once	CASSLQGNNSPLHF	TGTGCCAGCAGCCTACAGGGGAATAATTCACCCCTCCACTTT
TRBD1	TRBJ1-2	TRBV2	-	CASNPGTGGRYTF	TGTGCCAGCAACCCCGGGACAGGGGGACGCTACACCTTC
TRBD1	TRBJ1-3	TRBV7-9	-	CASSLGQGVGSGNTIYF	TGTGCCAGCAGCTTAGGACAGGGGGTCGGCTCTGGAAACACCATATATTTT
TRBD1	TRBJ1-3	TRBV6-1	once	CASSEQDRESGNTIYF	TGTGCCAGCAGTGAACAGGACAGGGAGTCTGGAAACACCATATATTTT
TRBD1	TRBJ1-6	TRBV6-5	medium-sized	CASSIGQGTTSLHF	TGTGCCAGCAGTATAGGACAGGGGACGACGTCCCTCCACTTT
-	TRBJ2-2	TRBV5-6	-	CASSPTTTRGLFF	TGTGCCAGCAGCCCCACCACGACGCGGGGGCTGTTTTTT
TRBD1	TRBJ1-2	TRBV23-1	once	CASSQSGTGAEDGYTF	TGCGCCAGCAGTCAATCCGGGACAGGGGCAGAGGATGGCTACACCTTC
-	TRBJ2-1	TRBV5-4	-	CASSLGQGTYNEQFF	TGTGCCAGCAGCTTGGGGCAGGGTACCTACAATGAGCAGTTCTTC
TRBD1	TRBJ1-1	TRBV19	-	CASSRPLDRGNTEAFF	TGTGCCAGTAGCAGACCATTAGACAGGGGGAACACTGAAGCTTTCTTT
-	TRBJ2-4	TRBV4-1	-	CASSHPLAGNIQYF	TGCGCCAGCAGCCATCCCTTAGCTGGAAACATTCAGTACTTC
-	TRBJ1-3	TRBV30	-	CAWTPAGKFSVSGNTIYF	TGTGCCTGGACCCCGGCAGGGAAATTCTCGGTCTCTGGAAACACCATATATTTT
-	TRBJ1-6	TRBV5-1	-	CASRRELNSPLHF	TGCGCCAGCCGAAGGGAGCTGAATTCACCCCTCCACTTT
-	TRBJ1-1	TRBV5-8	few	CASSPGVRPLLNTEAFF	TGTGCCAGCAGCCCGGGGGTTAGACCCCTACTTAACACTGAAGCTTTCTTT
-	TRBJ1-1	TRBV7-2	once	CASSLGGEYTEAFF	TGTGCCAGCAGCTTAGGAGGCGAGTACACTGAAGCTTTCTTT
TRBD2	TRBJ2-2	TRBV7-9	once	CASSLQAGWTGELFF	TGTGCCAGCAGCTTACAAGCGGGGTGGACCGGGGAGCTGTTTTTT
TRBD1	TRBJ1-5	TRBV4-2	-	CASSQGTGGENQPQHF	TGTGCCAGCAGCCAAGGGACAGGGGGCGAGAATCAGCCCCAGCATTTT
-	TRBJ2-3	TRBV3-1/TRBV3-2	-	CASSPGTADTQYF	TGTGCCAGCAGCCCAGGAACCGCAGATACGCAGTATTTT
TRBD2	TRBJ2-3	TRBV18	-	CASSPQGLAGGTDTQYF	TGTGCCAGCTCACCACAAGGACTAGCGGGGGGCACAGATACGCAGTATTTT
-	TRBJ1-4	TRBV5-6	few	CASSFGGGNEKLFF	TGTGCCAGCAGCTTCGGCGGGGGGAATGAAAAACTGTTTTTT
-	TRBJ2-7	TRBV7-6	-	CASSPSRQSSYEQYF	TGTGCCAGCAGCCCCTCTCGACAGTCCTCCTACGAGCAGTACTTC
TRBD1	TRBJ1-2	TRBV27	-	CASRMTGVDYGYTF	TGTGCCAGCAGGATGACAGGGGTTGACTATGGTTACACCTTC
TRBD1	TRBJ2-2	TRBV7-9	-	CASTADRGQIGELFF	TGTGCCAGCACCGCGGACAGGGGGCAAATCGGGGAGCTGTTTTTT
TRBD1	TRBJ1-1	TRBV6-5	-	CASSWQQTGGTEAFF	TGTGCCAGCAGTTGGCAACAGACAGGGGGCACTGAAGCTTTCTTT
TRBD1	TRBJ1-3	TRBV30	-	CAWSVIQGASGNTIYF	TGTGCCTGGAGTGTAATACAGGGGGCTTCTGGAAACACCATATATTTT
-	TRBJ2-7	TRBV7-3	once	CASSPPPAGPLGGEQYF	TGTGCCAGCAGCCCCCCCCCGGCAGGACCCCTTGGGGGGGAGCAGTACTTC
-	TRBJ2-7	TRBV7-8	-	CASSPGPYEQYF	TGTGCCAGCAGCCCAGGCCCGTACGAGCAGTACTTC
-	TRBJ2-3	TRBV5-1	-	CASSWGRNTQYF	TGCGCCAGCAGCTGGGGGCGGAATACGCAGTATTTT
TRBD1	TRBJ2-5	TRBV7-9	-	CASRNGSRTGVETQYF	TGTGCCAGCAGGAACGGTTCCAGGACAGGGGTAGAGACCCAGTACTTC
TRBD1	TRBJ1-1	TRBV2	-	CASRGQGAGLNTEAFF	TGTGCCAGCAGGGGACAGGGGGCTGGGTTGAACACTGAAGCTTTCTTT
TRBD1	TRBJ1-5	TRBV7-2	-	CASSPGVGQGGQPQHF	TGTGCCAGCAGCCCTGGCGTGGGACAGGGGGGACAGCCCCAGCATTTT
TRBD1	TRBJ1-4	TRBV10-3	-	CAISGSAGQPNEKLFF	TGTGCCATCAGTGGATCCGCGGGACAGCCAAATGAAAAACTGTTTTTT
TRBD1	TRBJ2-1	TRBV3-1/TRBV3-2	-	CASSQTGQALYNEQFF	TGTGCCAGCAGCCAGACTGGACAGGCCCTCTACAATGAGCAGTTCTTC
-	TRBJ1-3	TRBV19	few	CASTLSRARNTIYF	TGTGCCAGTACCCTATCCCGAGCACGAAACACCATATATTTT
TRBD1	TRBJ1-1	TRBV10-3	few	CAIRTGGMNTEAFF	TGTGCCATCAGGACAGGGGGCATGAACACTGAAGCTTTCTTT
TRBD1	TRBJ2-1	TRBV7-2	-	CASRPGPSRGSSYNEQFF	TGTGCCAGCCGCCCTGGGCCTAGCAGGGGGAGCTCCTACAATGAGCAGTTCTTC
-	TRBJ1-1	TRBV18	-	CASSPAQGSGTEAFF	TGTGCCAGCTCACCCGCCCAGGGGAGTGGGACTGAAGCTTTCTTT
-	TRBJ1-2	TRBV5-8	once	CASSRGAGSYGYTF	TGTGCCAGCAGCAGAGGGGCCGGGAGCTATGGCTACACCTTC
-	TRBJ1-1	TRBV7-8	-	CASSLTGGWTEAFF	TGTGCCAGCAGCTTAACGGGGGGCTGGACTGAAGCTTTCTTT
-	TRBJ1-1	TRBV12-3/TRBV12-4	-	CASSNRVAEAFF	TGTGCCAGCAGTAACAGGGTCGCTGAAGCTTTCTTT
TRBD2	TRBJ2-1	TRBV7-8	-	CASSPRGGLDYNEQFF	TGTGCCAGCAGCCCTAGGGGCGGACTAGATTACAATGAGCAGTTCTTC
-	TRBJ1-4	TRBV27	-	CASSLSGGSSTEKLFF	TGTGCCAGCAGCTTGAGTGGAGGATCGAGTACTGAAAAACTGTTTTTT
-	TRBJ2-7	TRBV5-1	-	CASSPEAVIYEQYF	TGCGCCAGCAGCCCAGAAGCGGTGATCTACGAGCAGTACTTC
-	TRBJ1-2	TRBV5-5	-	CASSFRVFDYGYTF	TGTGCCAGCAGCTTCAGGGTGTTTGACTATGGCTACACCTTC
-	TRBJ2-4	TRBV4-1	-	CASSQDGRVAKNIQYF	TGCGCCAGCAGCCAAGATGGCAGGGTGGCCAAAAACATTCAGTACTTC
-	TRBJ1-6	TRBV19	-	CASSLGNNSPLHF	TGTGCCAGCTCGCTCGGGAACAATTCACCCCTCCACTTT
-	TRBJ1-6	TRBV2	once	CASRGQGDSPLHF	TGTGCCAGCAGGGGGCAGGGTGATTCACCCCTCCACTTT
-	TRBJ2-2	TRBV12-3/TRBV12-4	-	CASSLRYTGELFF	TGTGCCAGCAGTTTACGGTACACCGGGGAGCTGTTTTTT
TRBD2	TRBJ2-3	TRBV13	-	CASSLRLSGGADTQYF	TGTGCCAGCAGCTTAAGGTTAAGCGGGGGAGCAGATACGCAGTATTTT
-	TRBJ1-2	TRBV19	-	CASSMPSGQNYGYTF	TGTGCCAGTAGTATGCCTAGCGGACAGAACTATGGCTACACCTTC
-	TRBJ1-6	TRBV30	-	CAWSVKTLRDSPLHF	TGTGCCTGGAGTGTAAAGACCCTACGGGATTCACCCCTCCACTTT
-	TRBJ2-5	TRBV6-6	-	CASSALEGGAKYF	TGTGCCAGCAGTGCCCTAGAAGGGGGGGCTAAGTACTTC